Described below is a single T cell receptor (beta chain) sequence and its context. The antigen remains undetermined. The table came from immunoSEQ multiplex PCR; TCRdb's copy has only in-frame clones and leaves some out. The sample has about 71,000 clones, about 94% seen once. This record belongs to a study of cytomegalovirus exposure and HLA in healthy donors. V was pared by 6 bases and J by 2 bases, with 5 bases between. In germline, CDR1 is MNHEY, CDR2 SMNVEV (reference sequence). CDR3 size: 12 residues. Study results and limitations: According to the study, roughly 160 TCR beta chains were cytomegalovirus-associated.

The donors were part of the validation cohort of 100 to 150 subjects. That cohort was separate from the first cohort, which comprised roughly 670 subjects. This receptor was identified in a woman in her late teens or twenties in good health and CMV-seronegative. J is TRBJ1-5 and V is TRBV27; D gene ambiguous. What was sequenced was PBMCs. For the CDR3, the DNA is TGTGCCAGCAGCGGGGGCAATCAGCCCCAGCATTTT. Translated: CASSGGNQPQHF.